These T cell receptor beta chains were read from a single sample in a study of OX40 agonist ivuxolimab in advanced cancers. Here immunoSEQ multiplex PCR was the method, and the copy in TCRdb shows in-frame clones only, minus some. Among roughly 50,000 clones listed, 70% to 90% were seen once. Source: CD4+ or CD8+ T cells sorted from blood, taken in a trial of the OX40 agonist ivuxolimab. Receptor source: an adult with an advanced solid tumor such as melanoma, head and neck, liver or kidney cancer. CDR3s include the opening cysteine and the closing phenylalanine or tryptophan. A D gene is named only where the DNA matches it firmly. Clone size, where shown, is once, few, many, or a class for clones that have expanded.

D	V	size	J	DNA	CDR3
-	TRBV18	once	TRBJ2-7	TGTGCCAGCTCACCAGACAGCTCCTACGAGCAGTACTTC	CASSPDSSYEQYF
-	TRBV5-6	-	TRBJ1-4	TGTGCCAGCAGCTTAAAAACAACTAATGAAAAACTGTTTTTT	CASSLKTTNEKLFF
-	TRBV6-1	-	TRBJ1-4	TGTGCCAGCAGTTTGTGGGGCACATCTAATGAAAAACTGTTTTTT	CASSLWGTSNEKLFF
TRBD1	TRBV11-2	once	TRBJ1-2	TGTGCCAGCAGCCCGGGGGGCAGGGGGCCGGGCGGCTATGGCTACACCTTC	CASSPGGRGPGGYGYTF
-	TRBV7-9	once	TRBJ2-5	TGTGCCAGCAGCTTACGTAGCCGAGAGACCCAGTACTTC	CASSLRSRETQYF
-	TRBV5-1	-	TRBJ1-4	TGCGCCAGCAGAGCCGGTCCAGCTCAGGGGCTGTTTTTT	CASRAGPAQGLFF
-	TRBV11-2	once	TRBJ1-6	TGTGCCAGCAGCTTAGAGGTTTGGGCTGAGAATTCACCCCTCCACTTT	CASSLEVWAENSPLHF
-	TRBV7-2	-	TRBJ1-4	TGTGCCAGCAGCTTAGCGGGTTATAATGAAAAACTGTTTTTT	CASSLAGYNEKLFF
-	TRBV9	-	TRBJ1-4	TGTGCCAGCAGCGTCAGTGGGACACTACGGGAAAAACTGTTTTTT	CASSVSGTLREKLFF
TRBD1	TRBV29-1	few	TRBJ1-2	TGCAGCGTGGGACAGGGGAAGGCCTATGGCTACACCTTC	CSVGQGKAYGYTF
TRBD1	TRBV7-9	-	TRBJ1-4	TGTGCCAGCAGCCGCCGACAGGGGGTAGGAGAAAAACTGTTTTTT	CASSRRQGVGEKLFF
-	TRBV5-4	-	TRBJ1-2	TGTGCCAGCAGCTTAGACAAAAATGGCTACACCTTC	CASSLDKNGYTF
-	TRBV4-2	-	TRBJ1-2	TGTGCCAGCAGCCAAGATCAGGGTACTAACTATGGCTACACCTTC	CASSQDQGTNYGYTF
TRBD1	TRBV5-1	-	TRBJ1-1	TGCGCCAGCAGCTCAGGACAGGGGGCGGTGGGGACTGAAGCTTTCTTT	CASSSGQGAVGTEAFF
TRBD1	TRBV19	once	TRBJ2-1	TGTGCCAGTACCCTAAGGGGGCCGGGACAGGGGTCCTACAATGAGCAGTTCTTC	CASTLRGPGQGSYNEQFF
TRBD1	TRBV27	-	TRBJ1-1	TGTGCCAGCAGTCTCAGAAGACAGGGTCGGAACACTGAAGCTTTCTTT	CASSLRRQGRNTEAFF
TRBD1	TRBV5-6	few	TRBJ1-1	TGTGCCAGCAGCGGGACAGTGGGAACTGAAGCTTTCTTT	CASSGTVGTEAFF
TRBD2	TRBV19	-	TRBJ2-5	TGTGCCAGTAGTCCCGGGACTAGCGGGGTCCAAGAGACCCAGTACTTC	CASSPGTSGVQETQYF
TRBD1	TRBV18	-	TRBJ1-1	TGTGCCAGCTCACCAGGACAGGGGGGCACTGAAGCTTTCTTT	CASSPGQGGTEAFF
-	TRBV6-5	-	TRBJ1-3	TGTGCCAGCAGCGTAACCCGCGGAGGAAACACCATATATTTT	CASSVTRGGNTIYF